Reported below is one T cell receptor beta chain. This same CDR3 is encoded by further DNA sequences in the sample. How the authors handled the data: Researchers report that nucleated cell counts were estimated from reference gene primer amplification. TCRdb keeps only in-frame clones here, not all; method: immunoSEQ multiplex PCR. V and J calls and clone size are as listed in that table; D and trimming were resolved from the DNA. The sample includes about 500,000 clones, 80% to 90% seen only once; the top ten take around 0.92%. Seattle's cohort entered during active infection and was followed longitudinally. The data belong to a study of blood T cell repertoires in COVID-19. CDR1 and CDR2 from the germline V gene are MNHEY and SVGAGI. The CDR3 consists of 14 residues. V trimming: 6 bases; J trimming: 2 bases; junction bases outside the gene matches: 6.

This TCR came from a young man with COVID-19, enrolled during active disease. The chain recombines TRBV6-5 with TRBJ2-7; TRBD2 agrees at 8 bases. The sample taken for sequencing was peripheral blood. The CDR3 loop is CASRGTGGPYEQYF. The DNA for the CDR3 is TGTGCCAGCAGGGGCACGGGGGGGCCCTACGAGCAGTACTTC.